The following is a T cell receptor beta chain sequence with its context. Trimming left V 0 bases short and J 5 bases short, with 18 bases between. CDR1 MGHRA and CDR2 YSYEKL come from the germline V gene. The CDR3 length is 17 residues. The sample originates from a study of technical replicates of blood from a handful of donors. The protocol was immunoSEQ multiplex PCR, while the TCRdb copy is restricted to in-frame clones and leaves out a portion. In the table there are some 71,000 clones, about 97% of which are singletons. The TCR sequence derives from a human donor in good health. This chain uses TRBV4-1 with TRBJ2-3, with D possibly TRBD2 on 5 matching bases. Sequenced material: T cells isolated from PBMCs. The DNA of the CDR3 is TGCGCCAGCAGCCAAGAAGAGAACACCCTCGGAGGAGATACGCAGTATTTT. Translation: CASSQEENTLGGDTQYF.